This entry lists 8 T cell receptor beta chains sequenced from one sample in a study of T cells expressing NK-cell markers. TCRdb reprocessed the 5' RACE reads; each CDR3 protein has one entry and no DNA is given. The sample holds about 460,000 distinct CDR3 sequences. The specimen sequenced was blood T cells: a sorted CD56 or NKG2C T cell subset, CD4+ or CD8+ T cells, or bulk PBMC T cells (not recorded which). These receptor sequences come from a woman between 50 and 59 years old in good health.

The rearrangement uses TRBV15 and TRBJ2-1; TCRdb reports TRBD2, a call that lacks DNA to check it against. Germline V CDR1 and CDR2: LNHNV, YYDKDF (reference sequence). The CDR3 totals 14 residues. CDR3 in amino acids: CATSRAGGTYEQFF.

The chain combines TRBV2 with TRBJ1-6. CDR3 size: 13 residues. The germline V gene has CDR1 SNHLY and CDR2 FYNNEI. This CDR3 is CASSEGLTSPLHF.

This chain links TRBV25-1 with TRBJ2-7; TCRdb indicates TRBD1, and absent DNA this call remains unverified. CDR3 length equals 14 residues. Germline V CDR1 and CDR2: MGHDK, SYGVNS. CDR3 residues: CASSGGTKSYEQYF.

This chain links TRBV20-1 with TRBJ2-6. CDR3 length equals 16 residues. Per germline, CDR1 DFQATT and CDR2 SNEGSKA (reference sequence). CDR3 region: CSARDLVGQRANVLTF.

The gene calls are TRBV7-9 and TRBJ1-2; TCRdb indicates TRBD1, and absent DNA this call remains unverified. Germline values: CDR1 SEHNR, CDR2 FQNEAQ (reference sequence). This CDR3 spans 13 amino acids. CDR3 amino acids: CASSFRQGVGYTF.

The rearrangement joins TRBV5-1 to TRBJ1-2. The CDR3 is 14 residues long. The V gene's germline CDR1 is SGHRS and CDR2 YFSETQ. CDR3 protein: CASSEEGGAGGYTF.

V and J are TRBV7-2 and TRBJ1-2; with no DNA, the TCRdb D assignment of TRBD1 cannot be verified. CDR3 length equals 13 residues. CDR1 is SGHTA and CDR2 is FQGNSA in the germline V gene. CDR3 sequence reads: CASSLGGRLGYTF.

The CDR3 loop reads CSARGPGTSGRADTQYF. This chain links TRBV20-1 with TRBJ2-3; TCRdb's D call, TRBD2, is unchecked because there is no DNA. Germline assignment: CDR1 DFQATT and CDR2 SNEGSKA (reference sequence). This CDR3 spans 17 amino acids.